This TCR beta chain was obtained from a study of human T cells and chemical hapten exposure. Study-wide results and limits: The donor cohort had alopecia, so its immune response may not match that of healthy people.

Time point defined: pre-sensitization, week 0. Treatment of the sample: therapeutic diphenylcyclopropenone sensitization with weekly scalp DPC. TCRdb reprocessed the RACE reads via MiXCR and lists one record per CDR3 protein. The sample includes 350,000 to 450,000 distinct CDR3 sequences, approximately 5% of them seen just once. In the case of this clonotype: Its cognate antigen is unknown.

V was shortened by 0 bases and J by 6 bases, with 12 bases between the two germline ends. The germline V gene has CDR1 MNHEY and CDR2 SVGAGI. CDR3 length: 15 residues. The material was whole blood, obtained in connection with sensitization to the hapten diphenylcyclopropenone (DPC). The TCR was taken from a woman aged 45-65 years with alopecia areata. Some clones in this sample may be carry-over from other donors' samples. The chain combines TRBV6-5 with TRBJ2-1; D unresolved. The CDR3 here is CASSYSRLGSNEQFF. In DNA, the CDR3 is TGTGCCAGCAGTTACTCCAGGTTGGGAAGCAATGAGCAGTTCTTC.